Described below is a single T cell receptor (beta chain) sequence and its context. What it binds is unknown. This sample was included in a study of prognosis after radiotherapy for stage I lung cancer. Study information: Patients numbered about a dozen men and more than 5 women, aged about 53 to 90 with a median of approximately 68 years. Roughly seven of the patients had squamous cell carcinoma tumors, while under 15 had adenocarcinoma tumors.

The study, taken as a whole, reports: Stereotactic body radiation therapy was followed by a fall in unique TCR clone counts, with a median of around 10,000 versus 6,900.

Multiplex PCR, run in two rounds, amplified TCR beta CDR3 from genomic DNA. First-round PCR, the initial amplification, used primers specific to each TRBV and TRBJ gene. Via MiXCR, TCRdb re-called the multiplex PCR reads, giving one row per CDR3 protein. Of about 15,000 distinct CDR3 sequences in the sample, less than 45% were seen once. Each of the patients had no lymph node involvement on CT and PET/CT and no prior chemotherapy, radiotherapy or other malignancies. The sequenced sample was PBMCs, obtained before or after stereotactic body radiation therapy (not recorded which). This sequence originates from a donor over 45 with non-small cell lung cancer.

The CDR3 loop is CASSRGLEGNTEAFF. In DNA, the CDR3 is TGTGCCAGCAGTAGAGGGTTAGAGGGGAACACTGAAGCTTTCTTT. The chain is built from TRBV6-1 and TRBJ1-1; D ambiguous. This CDR3 spans 15 amino acids. The V end lost 5 bases, the J end lost 1 base, and 14 bases lay between the germline ends. CDR1 MNHNS and CDR2 SASEGT come from the germline V gene.